This T cell receptor (beta chain) was documented in a study of blood T cells in healthy people across ages. Overall study results and limits: Investigators treated diversity estimates from one million T cells as underestimates. Greater diversity and more naive CD4+ cells were seen in long-lived donors than in aged donors.

As concerns this clonotype: Its antigen is still unknown.

The CDR3 has 15 amino acids. Germline CDR1 is SGDLS and CDR2 is YYNGEE. The V gene end was trimmed by 3 bases and the J gene end by 1 base; junction bases not matched to a gene: 6. With each sample, at least 5 micrograms of total RNA were extracted. It was with a sample-barcoded 5' primer and a J-beta primer mix that a second PCR of about 6 to 12 cycles was run. One entry per CDR3 protein results from TCRdb running MiXCR on the 5' RACE reads. The sample comprises 800,000 to 950,000 distinct CDR3 sequences, 25% to 35% of which are singletons, and roughly a tenth rests with the top ten. This sample also belongs to another study, concerning T cells of mothers and their children. That paper notes: Overlap measured in related mother-child pairs was slightly, non-significantly higher than in unrelated pairs.

Specimen: blood. The gene calls are TRBV9 and TRBJ1-1; 7 bases agree with TRBD1. The sequence came from a woman aged 40 to 49 in good health. The CDR3 DNA reads as TGTGCCAGCAGCGGAACCGCAGGGGGGAACACTGAAGCTTTCTTT. Encoded protein: CASSGTAGGNTEAFF.